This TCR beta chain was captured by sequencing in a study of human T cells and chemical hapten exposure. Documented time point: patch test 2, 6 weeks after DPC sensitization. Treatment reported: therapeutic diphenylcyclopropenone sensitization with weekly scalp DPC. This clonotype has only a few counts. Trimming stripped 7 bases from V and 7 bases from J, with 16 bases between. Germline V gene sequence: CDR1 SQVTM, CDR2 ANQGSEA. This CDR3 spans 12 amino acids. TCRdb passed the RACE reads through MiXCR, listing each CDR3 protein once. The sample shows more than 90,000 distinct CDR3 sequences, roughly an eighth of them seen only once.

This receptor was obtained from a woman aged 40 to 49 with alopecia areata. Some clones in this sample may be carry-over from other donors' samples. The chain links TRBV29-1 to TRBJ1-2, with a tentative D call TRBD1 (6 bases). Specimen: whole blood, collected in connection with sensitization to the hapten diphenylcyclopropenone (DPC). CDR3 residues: CSDKQGTGGYTF. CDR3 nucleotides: TGCAGCGACAAACAGGGTACAGGTGGCTACACCTTC.